This T cell receptor beta chain emerged from a study of T cell changes during pregnancy in multiple sclerosis. Measured with immunoSEQ multiplex PCR; TCRdb has only the in-frame clones, and not every one. Here the sample spans just over 80,000 clones, around 96% being singletons. Germline loops: CDR1 SGDLS, CDR2 YYNGEE. With V trimmed by 4 bases and J by 5 bases, 14 bases remained unmatched. The CDR3 sequence is 16 residues long. The sequence was obtained from a female donor with multiple sclerosis, enrolled in a pregnancy study. The input for sequencing was peripheral blood, taken in the second trimester of pregnancy. The chain carries TRBV9 and TRBJ1-2, with TRBD1 matching 7 bases. In nucleotides, the CDR3 is TGTGCCAGCAGCACTCGAACGACAGGGTCGCGGTATGGCTACACCTTC. Protein sequence: CASSTRTTGSRYGYTF.